This TCR beta chain was profiled in a study of blood T cell repertoires in COVID-19. Turning to the study itself: PBMCs, B-cell-depleted T cells, or T cells were the source of the cDNA or gDNA that made up the material.

Followed longitudinally, the Seattle patients had been enrolled during active infection. Trimming shortened V by 5 bases and J by 5 bases, and 15 bases separated the two germline ends. Germline CDR1 is MNHEY and CDR2 is SVGAGI. The CDR3 runs 14 residues. Under the authors' procedure: Amplified reference gene primers provided the basis for estimating nucleated cell counts. The data were produced by immunoSEQ multiplex PCR, yet TCRdb's version contains in-frame clones alone and is incomplete. The V and J calls and the clone size are those of that table, but D and trimming were determined from the DNA. The sample contains about 260,000 clones, roughly 90% of which appear only once.

Input material: peripheral blood. This chain connects TRBV6-5 to TRBJ2-5; possible D gene TRBD2, 6 bases. The TCR originated in a woman in her 30s with COVID-19, enrolled during active disease. The CDR3 nucleotides are TGTGCCAGCAGTCCCGGGACTGGGAAGGAGACCCAGTACTTC. Encoded protein: CASSPGTGKETQYF.